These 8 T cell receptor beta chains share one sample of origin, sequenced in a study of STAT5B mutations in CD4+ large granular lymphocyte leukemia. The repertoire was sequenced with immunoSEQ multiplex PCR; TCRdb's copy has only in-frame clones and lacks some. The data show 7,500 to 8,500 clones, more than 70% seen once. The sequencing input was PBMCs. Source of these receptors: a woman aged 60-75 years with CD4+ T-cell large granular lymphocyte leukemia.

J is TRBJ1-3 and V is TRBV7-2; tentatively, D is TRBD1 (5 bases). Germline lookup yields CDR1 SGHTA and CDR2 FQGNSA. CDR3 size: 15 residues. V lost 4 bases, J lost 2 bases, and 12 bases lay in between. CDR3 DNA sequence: TGTGCCAGCAGCTCACAGGTGTCGACTGGAAACACCATATATTTT. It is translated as CASSSQVSTGNTIYF. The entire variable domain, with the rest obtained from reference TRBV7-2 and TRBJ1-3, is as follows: GAGVSQSPSNKVTEKGKDVELRCDPISGHTALYWYRQSLGQGLEFLIYFQGNSAPDKSGLPSDRFSAERTGGSVSTLTIQRTQQEDSAVYLCASSSQVSTGNTIYFGEGSWLTVV.

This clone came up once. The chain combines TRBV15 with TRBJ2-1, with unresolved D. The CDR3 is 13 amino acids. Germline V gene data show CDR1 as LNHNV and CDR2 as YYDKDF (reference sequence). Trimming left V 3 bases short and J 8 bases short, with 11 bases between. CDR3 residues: CATSREKHYEQFF. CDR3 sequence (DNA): TGTGCCACCAGCAGGGAAAAGCATTATGAGCAGTTCTTC.

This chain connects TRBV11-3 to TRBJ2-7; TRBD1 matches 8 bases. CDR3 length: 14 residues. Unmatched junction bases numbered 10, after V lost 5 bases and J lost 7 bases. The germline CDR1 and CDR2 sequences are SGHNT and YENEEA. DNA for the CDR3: TGTGCCAGCAGCACACCCCAGGGGGCGGTTGAGCAGTACTTC. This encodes CASSTPQGAVEQYF.

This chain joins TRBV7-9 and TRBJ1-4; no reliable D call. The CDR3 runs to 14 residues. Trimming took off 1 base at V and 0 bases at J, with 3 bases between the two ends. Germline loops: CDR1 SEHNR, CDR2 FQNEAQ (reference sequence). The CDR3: CASSLESTNEKLFF. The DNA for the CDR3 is TGTGCCAGCAGCTTAGAATCAACTAATGAAAAACTGTTTTTT.

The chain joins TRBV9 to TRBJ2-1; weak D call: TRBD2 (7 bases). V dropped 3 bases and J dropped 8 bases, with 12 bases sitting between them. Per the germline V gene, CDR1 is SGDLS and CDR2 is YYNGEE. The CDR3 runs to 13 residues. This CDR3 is CASSEGGSDEQFF. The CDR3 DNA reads TGTGCCAGCAGCGAGGGGGGGAGCGATGAGCAGTTCTTC.

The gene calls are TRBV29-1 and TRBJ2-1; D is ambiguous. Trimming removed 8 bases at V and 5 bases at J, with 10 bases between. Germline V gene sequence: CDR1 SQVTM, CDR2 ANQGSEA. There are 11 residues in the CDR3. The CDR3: CSLRGHNEQFF. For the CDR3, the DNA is TGCAGCCTTCGAGGCCACAATGAGCAGTTCTTC.

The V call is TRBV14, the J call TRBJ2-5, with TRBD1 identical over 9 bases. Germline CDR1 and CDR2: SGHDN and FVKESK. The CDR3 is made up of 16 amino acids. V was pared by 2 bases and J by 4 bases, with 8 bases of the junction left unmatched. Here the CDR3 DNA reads TGTGCCAGCAGCCAATGGACAGGGGATGGAGTAGAGACCCAGTACTTC. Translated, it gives CASSQWTGDGVETQYF.

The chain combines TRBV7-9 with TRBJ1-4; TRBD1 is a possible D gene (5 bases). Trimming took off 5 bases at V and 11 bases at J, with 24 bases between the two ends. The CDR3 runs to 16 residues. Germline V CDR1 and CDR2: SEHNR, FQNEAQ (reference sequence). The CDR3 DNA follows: TGTGCCAGCAGCCCGGCGGCACGGGGCCCCTTTGGGAAACTGTTTTTT. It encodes CASSPAARGPFGKLFF. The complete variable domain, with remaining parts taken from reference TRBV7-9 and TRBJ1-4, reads DTGVSQNPRHKITKRGQNVTFRCDPISEHNRLYWYRQTLGQGPEFLTYFQNEAQLEKSRLLSDRFSAERPKGSFSTLEIQRTEQGDSAMYLCASSPAARGPFGKLFFGSGTQLSVL.